One sample yielded the 22 T cell receptor beta chains listed below, sequenced in a study of T cells in Graves' hyperthyroidism and ophthalmopathy. The CDR3 regions of TCR beta were amplified from RNA transcripts. First-round RT-PCR targeting the TCR CDR3 was performed with the HTBI primer set. TCRdb recomputed calls from the multiplex PCR reads with MiXCR, one row per CDR3 protein. The sample carries about 640,000 distinct CDR3 sequences, approximately 14% recorded once. The sample taken for sequencing was blood. These TCRs come from a woman between 45 and 60 years old with Graves' ophthalmopathy.

The sample holds many counts of this clonotype. The chain has TRBV20-1 and TRBJ2-5; D is possibly TRBD1 (5 bases). The CDR3 has 13 amino acids. Germline loops: CDR1 DFQATT, CDR2 SNEGSKA (reference sequence). V was trimmed by 2 bases and J by 1 base, leaving 8 bases between them. The CDR3 is CSARRQPQETQYF. CDR3 nucleotide sequence: TGCAGTGCTAGAAGACAGCCCCAAGAGACCCAGTACTTC.

This clonotype was picked up many times. This sequence joins TRBV11-2 and TRBJ2-7, with 8 bases identical to TRBD1. Germline lookup yields CDR1 SGHAT and CDR2 FQNNGV. This CDR3 spans 14 amino acids. J was trimmed by 5 bases and V by 3 bases; bases with no gene match: 6. CDR3 sequence: CASSFRDRTDEQYF. Here the CDR3 DNA reads TGTGCCAGCAGCTTCCGGGACAGGACGGACGAGCAGTACTTC.

In this sample, this clonotype turned up a few times. The chain joins TRBV6-2 or TRBV6-3 to TRBJ2-5; D gene ambiguous. There are 14 residues in the CDR3. Germline CDR1 is MNHEY and CDR2 is SVGEGT. V was trimmed by 2 bases and J by 4 bases, leaving 11 bases between them. CDR3 nucleotide sequence: TGTGCCAGCAGTTACGTAAGACCGGGAGAGACCCAGTACTTC. The encoded protein is CASSYVRPGETQYF.

This clonotype has at least ten counts. The chain uses TRBV7-8 and TRBJ2-7, with D possibly being TRBD1 or TRBD2 (5 bases each). The CDR3 length is 15 residues. Germline CDR1 and CDR2: SGHVS and FQNEAQ. V gave up 5 bases and J gave up 2 bases, with 16 bases separating them. CDR3 residues: CASSEAGTLAYEQYF. Written as DNA, the CDR3 is TGTGCCAGCAGCGAGGCCGGGACCTTAGCCTACGAGCAGTACTTC. The variable domain in full, completed from reference TRBV7-8 and TRBJ2-7, reads GAGVSQSPRYKVAKRGQDVALRCDPISGHVSLFWYQQALGQGPEFLTYFQNEAQLDKSGLPSDRFFAERPEGSVSTLKIQRTQQEDSAVYLCASSEAGTLAYEQYFGPGTRLTVT.

The chain uses TRBV19 and TRBJ1-2, with a weak D call TRBD1 (6 bases). Germline V CDR1 and CDR2: LNHDA, SQIVND (reference sequence). V was pared by 4 bases and J by 2 bases, with 20 bases between. The CDR3 extends over 17 amino acids. The CDR3 DNA follows: TGTGCCAGTAGTACCCTGGTGGCGGGGGCCTTAAACTATGGCTACACCTTC. This codes for CASSTLVAGALNYGYTF.

This clonotype showed up many times. The V and J genes are TRBV6-1 and TRBJ2-3; D may be TRBD2 (5 bases). Germline V gives CDR1 MNHNS, CDR2 SASEGT. The CDR3 spans 15 residues. With 6 bases removed from V and 0 bases from J, the gap between germline ends came to 13 bases. Here the CDR3 reads CASSRRGSSTDTQYF. As DNA, the CDR3 is TGTGCCAGCAGCAGACGGGGTAGTAGCACAGATACGCAGTATTTT.

The chain is built from TRBV7-2 and TRBJ2-1; a weak D match, TRBD2 (5 bases). CDR3 length: 19 residues. The ends were cut back, 4 bases at V and 7 bases at J, with 29 bases in the middle. Germline V gene lookup returns CDR1 SGHTA and CDR2 FQGNSA. CDR3 nucleotides: TGTGCCAGCAGCTCCCCTTTCCCCCCGGGGAGAACAAAGGGTAATGAGCAGTTCTTC. Amino acids: CASSSPFPPGRTKGNEQFF.

The V gene is TRBV29-1, the J gene TRBJ2-1, with TRBD2 matching 7 bases. Germline assignment: CDR1 SQVTM and CDR2 ANQGSEA. The CDR3 consists of 15 residues. Trimming cost V 4 bases and J 7 bases; bases outside gene matches: 13. CDR3 bases: TGCAGCGTTGTAGATGAGGCGGGAGTACGGAATGAGCAGTTCTTC. This translates into CSVVDEAGVRNEQFF.

This clonotype was detected many times. The chain is built from TRBV7-8 and TRBJ1-1, with D uncertain. Germline assignment: CDR1 SGHVS and CDR2 FQNEAQ. V lost 5 bases and J 11 bases, leaving 24 bases between the germline ends. The CDR3 runs 15 residues. CDR3 sequence (DNA): TGTGCCAGCAGCCAAAATCCCCGGACGTCCCCTCCGGCTTTCTTT. It yields the protein CASSQNPRTSPPAFF.

This chain joins TRBV4-1 and TRBJ2-7, with 8 bases fitting TRBD1. CDR3 length equals 15 residues. Trimming took 0 bases from V and 1 from J; bases not matched to a gene: 2. Per the germline V gene, CDR1 is MGHRA and CDR2 is YSYEKL. CDR3 in DNA: TGCGCCAGCAGCCAAGAAAGGACAGGGTCCTACGAGCAGTACTTC. Its protein is CASSQERTGSYEQYF.

The chain joins TRBV28 to TRBJ2-7; possibly TRBD1 or TRBD2 for D (5 bases each). The CDR3 runs 16 residues. Per germline, CDR1 MDHEN and CDR2 SYDVKM. With 3 bases removed from V and 2 bases from J, the gap between germline ends came to 17 bases. CDR3 in amino acids: CASSFPGTDRPYEQYF. The CDR3, as DNA: TGTGCCAGCAGTTTCCCCGGGACGGATCGACCCTACGAGCAGTACTTC.

On this clonotype: This sequence may be a read error, since a much larger clone differs from it by one base. As DNA, the CDR3 is TGTGCCAGCAGTGACAGGGCGATTGAAGCTTTCTTT. It codes for CASSDRAIEAFF. The chain employs TRBV12-3 or TRBV12-4 and TRBJ1-1, with 7 nucleotides matching TRBD1. The CDR3 contains 12 residues. Losses at the gene ends were 5 bases for V and 7 bases for J; bases not matched to a gene: 4.

In its sample, this clonotype was seen many times. The rearrangement uses TRBV28 and TRBJ1-3; 9 bases match TRBD1. The V and J ends lost 5 bases and 1 base, in that order; junction bases with no gene match: 6. Germline-derived CDR1 and CDR2 are MDHEN and SYDVKM. CDR3 size: 16 residues. The CDR3 sequence is CASSMYRGRSGNTIYF. CDR3 nucleotides: TGTGCCAGCAGTATGTACAGGGGGCGATCTGGAAACACCATATATTTT.

Note on this clonotype: A read error may be the cause here, since a much bigger clone is one base away. The V call is TRBV28, the J call TRBJ2-3; D is possibly TRBD2 (7 bases). This CDR3 is built from 15 residues. Germline V lookup: CDR1 MDHEN, CDR2 SYDVKM. The chain's CDR3 is CASGLVGGGSDTQYF. The CDR3 DNA sequence: TGTGCCAGCGGTTTAGTGGGAGGGGGGTCAGATACGCAGTATTTT. Filled out from reference TRBV28 and TRBJ2-3, the complete variable domain reads DVKVTQSSRYLVKRTGEKVFLECVQDMDHENMFWYRQDPGLGLRLIYFSYDVKMKEKGDIPEGYSVSREKKERFSLILESASTNQTSMYLCASGLVGGGSDTQYFGPGTRLTVL.

The chain carries TRBV7-3 and TRBJ2-1; TRBD2 matches at 11 bases. Germline trimming cut 5 bases from V and 9 bases from J; bases unmatched to any gene: 15. Germline V gives CDR1 SGHTA, CDR2 FQGTGA. The CDR3 has 17 residues. The CDR3 DNA is TGTGCCAGCAGCCCAGGACTAGCGGGCCCAGAACATACTGAGCAGTTCTTC. This codes for CASSPGLAGPEHTEQFF. The variable domain in full, with the rest retrieved from reference TRBV7-3 and TRBJ2-1, is GAGVSQTPSNKVTEKGKYVELRCDPISGHTALYWYRQSLGQGPEFLIYFQGTGAADDSGLPNDRFFAVRPEGSVSTLKIQRTERGDSAVYLCASSPGLAGPEHTEQFFGPGTRLTVL.

This clonotype was recorded at least ten times. The chain carries TRBV11-2 and TRBJ2-7; D is perhaps TRBD2 (5 bases). The CDR3 is made up of 13 amino acids. Trimming removed 3 bases from V and 7 bases from J, with 13 bases in between. In germline, CDR1 is SGHAT, CDR2 FQNNGV. This CDR3 is CASSLLAFGEQYF. The CDR3 DNA reads TGTGCCAGCAGCTTGCTAGCATTCGGAGAGCAGTACTTC. The full variable domain, completed using reference TRBV11-2 and TRBJ2-7, is EAGVAQSPRYKIIEKRQSVAFWCNPISGHATLYWYQQILGQGPKLLIQFQNNGVVDDSQLPKDRFSAERLKGVDSTLKIQPAKLEDSAVYLCASSLLAFGEQYFGPGTRLTVT.

This clonotype came up many times. The chain carries TRBV11-2 and TRBJ2-1; 12 bases fit TRBD2. This CDR3 is built from 16 residues. Germline V gene sequence: CDR1 SGHAT, CDR2 FQNNGV. With 2 bases clipped from V and 4 bases from J, the junction kept 3 bases outside the gene matches. The CDR3 loop is CASSLWTSGDYNEQFF. DNA of the CDR3: TGTGCCAGCAGCTTATGGACTAGCGGGGATTACAATGAGCAGTTCTTC. The full variable domain, rest sourced from reference TRBV11-2 and TRBJ2-1, is EAGVAQSPRYKIIEKRQSVAFWCNPISGHATLYWYQQILGQGPKLLIQFQNNGVVDDSQLPKDRFSAERLKGVDSTLKIQPAKLEDSAVYLCASSLWTSGDYNEQFFGPGTRLTVL.

This clonotype was seen at least ten times. Here the CDR3 reads CASKGQGQGYGYTF. The CDR3 nucleotides read TGTGCCAGCAAAGGACAGGGACAGGGCTATGGCTACACCTTC. The chain recombines TRBV5-5 with TRBJ1-2, with 9 bases aligning to TRBD1. V trimming: 6 bases; J trimming: 4 bases; junction bases outside the gene matches: 7. This CDR3 region has 14 residues. From germline, CDR1 is SGHKS and CDR2 YYEKEE (reference sequence).

Details on this clonotype: At one boundary the junction diverges from the germline segment, which might be a read error. V gene TRBV4-1 combines with J gene TRBJ1-5; possibly TRBD1 for D (6 bases). Germline V lookup: CDR1 MGHRA, CDR2 YSYEKL. CDR3 size: 15 residues. The CDR3 DNA reads as TGCGCCAGCAGCCAAGAACGACAGGCAAATCGGCCCCAGCATTTT. This gives the protein CASSQERQANRPQHF.

This clonotype was counted at least ten times. V usage is TRBV28 and J usage is TRBJ2-1, with 8 bases identical to TRBD2. With V trimmed by 3 bases and J by 0 bases, 7 bases remained unmatched. Germline V gives CDR1 MDHEN, CDR2 SYDVKM. The CDR3 has 17 residues. CDR3 DNA sequence: TGTGCCAGCAGTTTCCTTGTAGCGGGGAGCTCCTACAATGAGCAGTTCTTC. It translates to CASSFLVAGSSYNEQFF.

This clonotype appeared many times. The rearrangement joins TRBV9 to TRBJ1-1, with no clear D. The CDR3 totals 14 residues. In germline, CDR1 is SGDLS, CDR2 YYNGEE. Trimming cost V 0 bases and J 2 bases, with 8 bases left between them. CDR3: CASSVGGSNTEAFF. CDR3 bases: TGTGCCAGCAGCGTAGGTGGGTCAAACACTGAAGCTTTCTTT. Based on the CDR3 plus reference TRBV9 and TRBJ1-1, the full variable domain is DSGVTQTPKHLITATGQRVTLRCSPRSGDLSVYWYQQSLDQGLQFLIQYYNGEERAKGNILERFSAQQFPDLHSELNLSSLELGDSALYFCASSVGGSNTEAFFGQGTRLTVV.

The table lists this clonotype with many counts. The chain joins TRBV6-1 to TRBJ2-7; no clear D. V was pared by 6 bases and J by 4 bases, with 7 bases between. This CDR3 is 11 amino acids long. Per the germline V gene, CDR1 is MNHNS and CDR2 is SASEGT. The CDR3 DNA is TGTGCCAGCAGGAAGGAGTACGAGCAGTACTTC. Translating gives CASRKEYEQYF.